Presented here are 16 T cell receptor beta chains from one specimen sequenced in a study of T-cell reconstitution after alpha-beta-depleted transplantation in children. Notes on the study in general: Counts and diversity of T cells one year after transplant came mostly from newly produced T cells.

Unique molecular identifiers were incorporated into the prepared TCRbeta library. TCRdb fed the PCR reads into MiXCR, producing one record per CDR3 protein. Of 250,000 to 300,000 distinct CDR3 sequences listed, around 7.1% are singletons. Their antigens are not known. Sequenced here: peripheral blood, sampled 360 days after TCRalphabeta/CD19-depleted stem cell transplant. The receptor source for this set is a female patient aged 2-15 years who had a stem cell transplant for Fanconi anemia, so the T cells may come from the graft donor.

This clonotype was recorded at least ten times. The chain combines TRBV6-5 with TRBJ1-3; no clear D gene. Germline CDR1 is MNHEY and CDR2 is SVGAGI. The CDR3 length is 12 residues. V gave up 7 bases and J gave up 3 bases, with 7 bases separating them. The CDR3 DNA follows: TGTGCCAGCACCAGCGTTGGAAACACCATATATTTT. Translation gives CASTSVGNTIYF.

This chain links TRBV18 with TRBJ1-6, with 7 bases aligning to TRBD1. Germline CDR1 reads KGHSH; CDR2 reads LQKENI. The CDR3 is 14 residues long. The J segment lost 12 bases and the V segment lost 2 bases, leaving 7 bases of the junction unmatched. DNA of the CDR3: TGTGCCAGCTCACCAGTCCCGGGACAGAGACCCCTCCACTTT. This sequence encodes CASSPVPGQRPLHF.

This clonotype occurred many times. The genes are TRBV5-1 and TRBJ2-1; TRBD2 matches at 7 bases. The germline V gene encodes CDR1 SGHRS and CDR2 YFSETQ. The CDR3 extends over 15 amino acids. With V trimmed by 5 bases and J by 10 bases, 15 bases remained unmatched. The CDR3 nucleotides are TGCGCCAGCAGTACCGGGACTACTCCCACGCGGGAGCAGTTCTTC. Translating it yields CASSTGTTPTREQFF.

Ten or more counts support this clonotype. This chain links TRBV7-8 with TRBJ1-1; D ambiguous. Germline CDR1 is SGHVS and CDR2 is FQNEAQ. The CDR3 has 15 residues. V gave up 1 base and J gave up 7 bases, with 16 bases separating them. The CDR3 sequence: CASSLEYKGIGEAFF. The CDR3 DNA follows: TGTGCCAGCAGCTTAGAATATAAGGGTATCGGTGAAGCTTTCTTT.

In its sample, this clonotype was seen many times. The chain combines TRBV11-2 with TRBJ1-5; D not resolved. The CDR3 spans 13 residues. Trimming pared 5 bases from V and 5 bases from J, leaving 10 bases between. CDR1 and CDR2 from the germline V gene are SGHAT and FQNNGV. DNA for the CDR3: TGTGCCAGCAGCGCAACAGAACATCAGCCCCAGCATTTT. It encodes CASSATEHQPQHF.

This clonotype was observed a few times. The chain is built from TRBV20-1 and TRBJ1-2; 9 bases align to TRBD1. The CDR3 spans 15 residues. Losses at the gene ends were 3 bases for V and 6 bases for J; bases not matched to a gene: 11. Per germline, CDR1 DFQATT and CDR2 SNEGSKA (reference sequence). CDR3 sequence reads: CSARLRRDRADGYTF. CDR3 sequence (DNA): TGCAGTGCTAGGCTCCGGCGGGACAGGGCTGATGGCTACACCTTC.

This clonotype came up many times. The V gene is TRBV20-1, the J gene TRBJ2-3; the match to TRBD1 covers 8 bases. The CDR3 runs 12 residues. Germline V gives CDR1 DFQATT, CDR2 SNEGSKA (reference sequence). V was pared by 6 bases and J by 8 bases, with 7 bases of the junction left unmatched. CDR3: CSAAGGAGTQYF. CDR3 sequence (DNA): TGCAGTGCGGCAGGGGGCGCGGGTACGCAGTATTTT.

This clonotype showed up many times. J is TRBJ2-7 and V is TRBV6-5, with TRBD2 identical over 11 bases. The CDR3 runs 18 residues. V lost 4 bases to trimming and J lost 3 bases; unmatched junction nucleotides: 14. CDR1 is MNHEY and CDR2 is SVGAGI in the germline V gene. The CDR3 nucleotides are TGTGCCAGCAGTTCACTCCACCCCGGGACTAGCGGCGGCTACGAGCAGTACTTC. Protein: CASSSLHPGTSGGYEQYF.

This clonotype was counted at least ten times. V is TRBV28 and J is TRBJ1-5; D gene unclear. Germline-derived CDR1 and CDR2 are MDHEN and SYDVKM. V was cut by 8 bases and J by 8 bases, with 16 bases left in between. The CDR3 covers 13 residues. The CDR3 DNA reads as TGTGCCAGCTTCTCCCAAAGGGCGGAGCCCCAGCATTTT. It encodes CASFSQRAEPQHF. Variable domain in full (rest from reference TRBV28 and TRBJ1-5): DVKVTQSSRYLVKRTGEKVFLECVQDMDHENMFWYRQDPGLGLRLIYFSYDVKMKEKGDIPEGYSVSREKKERFSLILESASTNQTSMYLCASFSQRAEPQHFGDGTRLSIL.

This clonotype was counted ten times or more. J is TRBJ2-1 and V is TRBV7-3; D is unresolved. V dropped 2 bases and J dropped 6 bases, with 14 bases sitting between them. Germline V lookup: CDR1 SGHTA, CDR2 FQGTGA. The CDR3 runs 15 residues. In nucleotides, the CDR3 is TGTGCCAGCAGCTTAGCTTCTACATCCCTCAATGAGCAGTTCTTC. Encoded protein: CASSLASTSLNEQFF.

This clonotype has ten or more counts. A read error may produce the germline difference seen at one junction end. The chain combines TRBV20-1 with TRBJ2-3, with D possibly matching TRBD2 (5 bases). The CDR3 is made up of 13 amino acids. Germline-derived CDR1 and CDR2 are DFQATT and SNEGSKA (reference sequence). CDR3 amino acids: CSALHEEEVLFLF. CDR3 nucleotide sequence: TGCAGTGCTTTGCATGAGGAGGAGGTTCTTTTCCTTTTT.

The chain is built from TRBV5-5 and TRBJ2-5, with 9 bases aligning to TRBD1. The CDR3 totals 13 residues. V shed 5 bases and J 4 bases; nucleotides not matched to a gene: 3. Per germline, CDR1 SGHKS and CDR2 YYEKEE (reference sequence). CDR3 nucleotide sequence: TGTGCCAGCAGTGGACAGGGGATAGAGACCCAGTACTTC. It is translated as CASSGQGIETQYF.

This clonotype was observed many times. This chain joins TRBV3-1 and TRBJ1-2; the D is unclear. The germline V and J ends were trimmed by 5 bases and 5 bases, with 21 bases remaining between them. Germline V gene sequence: CDR1 LGHDT, CDR2 YNNKEL (reference sequence). The CDR3 runs 16 residues. CDR3 nucleotides: TGTGCCAGCAGCGAGAGCACCAAGAAACCTACTTATGGCTACACCTTC. Encoded protein: CASSESTKKPTYGYTF.

This sequence joins TRBV10-3 and TRBJ1-5; 8 positions agree with TRBD1. The CDR3 runs 13 residues. J lost 7 bases, V lost 4 bases, and 3 bases had no gene match. Germline CDR1 ENHRY, CDR2 SYGVKD. CDR3 sequence: CAISGTGGQPQHF. In DNA form, the CDR3 reads TGTGCCATCAGTGGAACAGGGGGACAGCCCCAGCATTTT.

V and J are TRBV27 and TRBJ2-2; unclear D gene. With 3 bases removed from V and 6 bases from J, the gap between germline ends came to 8 bases. Looked up from germline, CDR1 is MNHEY and CDR2 is SMNVEV (reference sequence). This CDR3 region has 13 residues. CDR3 amino acids: CASSFGLAGELFF. The CDR3 bases are TGTGCCAGCAGTTTCGGGCTCGCCGGGGAGCTGTTTTTT.

The V gene is TRBV24-1, the J gene TRBJ2-3, with D tentatively TRBD1 (5 bases). This CDR3 has 18 amino acids. With 5 bases removed from V and 0 bases from J, the gap between germline ends came to 20 bases. Germline values: CDR1 KGHDR, CDR2 SFDVKD. The CDR3 loop is CATSAFPGRHPSTDTQYF. The CDR3 DNA is TGTGCCACCAGTGCGTTTCCAGGGCGACACCCTAGCACAGATACGCAGTATTTT.